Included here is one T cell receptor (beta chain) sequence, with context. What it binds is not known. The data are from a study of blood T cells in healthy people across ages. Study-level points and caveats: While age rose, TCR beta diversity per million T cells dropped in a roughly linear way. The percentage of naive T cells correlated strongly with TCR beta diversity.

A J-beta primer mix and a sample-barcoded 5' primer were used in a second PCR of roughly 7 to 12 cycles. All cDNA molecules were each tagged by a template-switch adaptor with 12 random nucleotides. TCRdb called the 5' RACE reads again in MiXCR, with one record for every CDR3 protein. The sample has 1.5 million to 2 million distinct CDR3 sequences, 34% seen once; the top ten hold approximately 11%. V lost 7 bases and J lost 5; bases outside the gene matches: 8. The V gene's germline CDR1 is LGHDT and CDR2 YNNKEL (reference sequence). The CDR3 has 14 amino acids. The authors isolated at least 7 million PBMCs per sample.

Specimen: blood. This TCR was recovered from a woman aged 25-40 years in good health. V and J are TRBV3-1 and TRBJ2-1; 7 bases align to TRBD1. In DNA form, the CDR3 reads TGTGCCAGCACTAGGGGGCAGGCGCACAATGAGCAGTTCTTC. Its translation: CASTRGQAHNEQFF.